The 31 T cell receptor beta chains presented below share a single source sample, sequenced in a study of T cells in Graves' hyperthyroidism and ophthalmopathy. Amplification of TCR beta CDR3 regions used RNA as the template. HTBI primers were employed in a first-round RT-PCR of the TCR CDR3. TCRdb processed the multiplex PCR reads anew with MiXCR; each CDR3 protein has one entry. The data show about 290,000 distinct CDR3 sequences, nearly 15% seen once. Sequencing was carried out using blood. These receptors all come from a woman aged 45-60 years with Graves' hyperthyroidism that later progressed to Graves' ophthalmopathy.

This clonotype was seen repeatedly, ten times or more. CDR3 amino acids: CASSGSGTSGRGETQYF. CDR3 nucleotide sequence: TGTGCCAGCAGCGGATCCGGGACTAGCGGGAGGGGGGAGACCCAGTACTTC. The V call is TRBV9, the J call TRBJ2-5; 16 bases line up with TRBD2. The germline V gene encodes CDR1 SGDLS and CDR2 YYNGEE. The CDR3 spans 17 residues. Losses at the gene ends were 3 bases for V and 5 bases for J; bases not matched to a gene: 7.

This clonotype was counted only a few times. The chain joins TRBV4-1 to TRBJ2-7, with D possibly being TRBD1 or TRBD2 (5 bases each). Per germline, CDR1 MGHRA and CDR2 YSYEKL. Trimming took 4 bases from V and 4 from J, leaving 29 bases between them. The CDR3 loop spans 19 amino acids. The CDR3: CASSPRSSLGDGESYEQYF. CDR3 in DNA: TGCGCCAGCAGCCCAAGATCATCCTTGGGGGACGGAGAATCATACGAGCAGTACTTC.

This clonotype was detected many times. The chain couples TRBV28 to TRBJ2-3; 7 nucleotides line up with TRBD2. The CDR3 totals 16 residues. Trimming at V came to 3 bases and at J to 0 bases, leaving 6 bases not matched to a gene. CDR1 is MDHEN and CDR2 is SYDVKM in the germline V gene. CDR3 DNA sequence: TGTGCCAGCAGTTTCAGGCGGGGGTTTAGCACAGATACGCAGTATTTT. Translating it yields CASSFRRGFSTDTQYF.

This sequence joins TRBV7-9 and TRBJ1-2; possible D gene TRBD1, 6 bases. From germline, CDR1 is SEHNR and CDR2 FQNEAQ (reference sequence). The CDR3 is made up of 14 amino acids. Trimming took off 5 bases at V and 5 bases at J, with 15 bases between the two ends. CDR3 bases: TGTGCCAGCAGCGCTCGACAGGAGGCGTATGGCTACACCTTC. Amino acids: CASSARQEAYGYTF. Using reference TRBV7-9 and TRBJ1-2 for the parts outside the CDR3, the full variable domain is DTGVSQNPRHKITKRGQNVTFRCDPISEHNRLYWYRQTLGQGPEFLTYFQNEAQLEKSRLLSDRFSAERPKGSFSTLEIQRTEQGDSAMYLCASSARQEAYGYTFGSGTRLTVV.

At least ten counts were recorded for this clonotype. CDR3 sequence: CASSAWGQPQHF. Here the CDR3 DNA reads TGTGCCAGTAGTGCTTGGGGACAGCCCCAGCATTTT. The rearrangement uses TRBV19 and TRBJ1-5; D gene unclear. CDR1 and CDR2 from the germline V gene are LNHDA and SQIVND (reference sequence). V dropped 5 bases and J dropped 7 bases, with 9 bases sitting between them. CDR3 size: 12 residues.

This clonotype was seen many times. The chain is built from TRBV10-1 and TRBJ2-5; TRBD2 aligns across 15 bases. Looked up from germline, CDR1 is WNHNN and CDR2 is SYGVQD (reference sequence). The CDR3 consists of 16 residues. With V trimmed by 3 bases and J by 5 bases, 4 bases remained unmatched. This CDR3 is CASSEGLAGGWETQYF. CDR3 DNA sequence: TGCGCCAGCAGTGAAGGACTAGCGGGAGGGTGGGAGACCCAGTACTTC.

There are many counts of this clonotype. CDR3 loop: CAWNLAGLKETQYF. CDR3 nucleotides: TGTGCCTGGAACCTAGCGGGCCTAAAAGAGACCCAGTACTTC. The rearrangement joins TRBV30 to TRBJ2-5; 8 positions agree with TRBD2. The CDR3 is 14 amino acids. J was trimmed by 3 bases and V by 4 bases; bases with no gene match: 7. The V gene's germline CDR1 is GTSNPN and CDR2 SVGIG (reference sequence).

This clonotype was seen many times. This chain connects TRBV20-1 to TRBJ1-2, with D uncertain. Germline values: CDR1 DFQATT, CDR2 SNEGSKA (reference sequence). This CDR3 comprises 12 residues. V lost 2 bases and J 6 bases, leaving 10 bases between the germline ends. In nucleotides, the CDR3 is TGCAGTGCTAGACATAGGTGGCATGGCTACACCTTC. Its protein product is CSARHRWHGYTF.

The chain couples TRBV20-1 to TRBJ1-2; D call uncertain. The CDR3 sequence is 17 residues long. Trimming shortened V by 0 bases and J by 2 bases, and 19 bases separated the two germline ends. Germline lookup yields CDR1 DFQATT and CDR2 SNEGSKA (reference sequence). For the CDR3, the DNA is TGCAGTGCTAGAGATCGGAGAAGGACGGGGAGGAACTATGGCTACACCTTC. This encodes CSARDRRRTGRNYGYTF.

A word on this clonotype: A much larger clonotype is one base distant, so this may be a read error. As the CDR3 is not closed by the conserved phenylalanine or tryptophan, this likely results from a read error. The rearrangement uses TRBV4-2 and TRBJ2-7, with 9 bases matching TRBD2. Germline V CDR1 and CDR2: LGHNA, YNFKEQ. The V segment lost 3 bases and the J segment 4 bases; nucleotides outside the gene matches: 7. The CDR3 runs 15 residues. The CDR3 nucleotides read TGTGCCAGCAGCCAGGCCCGACTAGCGGCTTACGAGCAGTACCTC. Translated: CASSQARLAAYEQYL.

This clonotype was recorded at least ten times. This chain links TRBV20-1 with TRBJ1-1, with D possibly being TRBD1 (6 bases). CDR1 is DFQATT, CDR2 SNEGSKA, per germline (reference sequence). The CDR3 spans 15 residues. Trimming took off 2 bases at V and 1 base at J, with 14 bases between the two ends. CDR3 region: CSARRPGQSNTEAFF. The DNA for the CDR3 is TGCAGTGCTAGACGACCGGGACAATCGAACACTGAAGCTTTCTTT.

Ten or more counts support this clonotype. J is TRBJ2-5 and V is TRBV3-1; D is undetermined. V dropped 0 bases and J dropped 1 base, with 6 bases sitting between them. This CDR3 has 14 amino acids. Germline V gene sequence: CDR1 LGHDT, CDR2 YNNKEL (reference sequence). CDR3 sequence reads: CASSQDRPQETQYF. CDR3 nucleotide sequence: TGTGCCAGCAGCCAAGACCGGCCCCAAGAGACCCAGTACTTC.

This clonotype was counted many times. The chain is built from TRBV6-1 and TRBJ1-2; D possibly corresponds to TRBD1 (5 bases). CDR1 MNHNS and CDR2 SASEGT come from the germline V gene. This CDR3 has 13 amino acids. The ends were cut back, 6 bases at V and 6 bases at J, with 14 bases in the middle. CDR3 region: CASRAGGADGYTF. The CDR3 nucleotides read TGTGCCAGCAGGGCTGGAGGGGCCGATGGCTACACCTTC.

Comment on this clonotype: This may be a read error, as it is one base from a much larger clone. The chain has TRBV28 and TRBJ2-1, with TRBD1 identical over 7 bases. CDR1 is MDHEN and CDR2 is SYDVKM in the germline V gene. This CDR3 is built from 15 residues. In DNA form, the CDR3 reads TGTGCCAGCAGTTCCACGGACAGGAGATACAATGAGCGGTTCTTC. As protein: CASSSTDRRYNERFF.

The CDR3 bases are TGTGCCAGCTCGAGGGGGTTTTCTAGCGGGAGGGCCCTCCATGAGCAGTTCTTC. Translation gives CASSRGFSSGRALHEQFF. The V gene is TRBV25-1, the J gene TRBJ2-1; 12 positions agree with TRBD2. Germline CDR1 is MGHDK and CDR2 is SYGVNS. Trimming removed 8 bases from V and 8 bases from J; junction bases left unmatched: 19. This CDR3 has 18 residues.

This clonotype was seen a few times. This chain connects TRBV5-1 to TRBJ1-4; D is unresolved. Germline assignment: CDR1 SGHRS and CDR2 YFSETQ. The V end was cut by 5 bases, the J end by 7 bases, with 24 bases between. This CDR3 comprises 17 residues. CDR3 region: CASRSVAKNLRGEKLFF. CDR3 nucleotide sequence: TGCGCCAGCAGATCTGTCGCTAAAAACCTCAGAGGTGAAAAACTGTTTTTT.

This clonotype was picked up a small number of times. The chain has TRBV5-1 and TRBJ1-5; no clear D. CDR3 size: 17 residues. Germline-derived CDR1 and CDR2 are SGHRS and YFSETQ. Trimming pared 0 bases from V and 2 bases from J, leaving 15 bases between. The chain's CDR3 is CASSLAPRGWGNQPQHF. CDR3 nucleotide sequence: TGCGCCAGCAGCTTGGCCCCGAGAGGTTGGGGCAATCAGCCCCAGCATTTT.

The rearrangement joins TRBV7-6 to TRBJ1-2, with unresolved D. Germline CDR1 reads SGHVS; CDR2 reads FNYEAQ. The CDR3 length is 14 residues. V dropped 5 bases and J dropped 3 bases, with 13 bases sitting between them. CDR3 loop: CASSPRGNHYGYTF. The CDR3 DNA reads as TGTGCCAGCAGCCCCCGAGGGAACCACTATGGCTACACCTTC.

This clonotype has only a few counts. The CDR3: CASSLGRTGRGSGNTIYF. As DNA, the CDR3 is TGTGCCAGCAGCTTAGGGAGGACAGGAAGAGGGTCTGGAAACACCATATATTTT. The chain links TRBV7-8 to TRBJ1-3, with TRBD1 matching 7 bases. V was clipped by 1 base and J by 1 base; unmatched bases: 10. This CDR3 comprises 18 residues. Germline V gene data show CDR1 as SGHVS and CDR2 as FQNEAQ.

Note on this clonotype: This may be a read error, as it is one base from a much larger clone. V is TRBV30 and J is TRBJ1-1; the D gene is possibly TRBD1 (5 bases). The V and J ends lost 3 bases and 3 bases respectively, with 14 bases between them. This CDR3 is built from 14 residues. CDR1 GTSNPN and CDR2 SVGIG come from the germline V gene (reference sequence). CDR3 nucleotides: TGTGCCTGGAGCCCACGGGGGGGGGACACTGAAGCTTTCTTT. Amino acids: CAWSPRGGDTEAFF.

In nucleotides, the CDR3 is TGTGCCATCAGTGAGGGACAGGTCAGTAATGAGCAGTTCTTC. It yields the protein CAISEGQVSNEQFF. The chain employs TRBV10-3 and TRBJ2-1; 7 positions agree with TRBD1. The CDR3 covers 14 residues. J gave up 7 bases and V 2 bases, and 5 bases lay outside the gene matches. The V gene's germline CDR1 is ENHRY and CDR2 SYGVKD.

The V call is TRBV6-5, the J call TRBJ2-1; 8 bases line up with TRBD1. The CDR3 covers 15 residues. J lost 5 bases, V lost 1 base, and 4 bases had no gene match. Germline values: CDR1 MNHEY, CDR2 SVGAGI. The CDR3 loop is CASSYLGTGDNEQFF. In nucleotides, the CDR3 is TGTGCCAGCAGTTACTTGGGGACAGGTGACAATGAGCAGTTCTTC.

This clonotype occurred many times. This rearrangement joins TRBV30 to TRBJ1-5; D is unresolved. Trimming left V 2 bases short and J 2 bases short, with 7 bases between. This CDR3 has 13 amino acids. The germline V gene has CDR1 GTSNPN and CDR2 SVGIG (reference sequence). CDR3: CAWSPHRNQPQHF. In DNA form, the CDR3 reads TGTGCCTGGAGTCCACACCGCAATCAGCCCCAGCATTTT. Full variable domain (rest looked up from reference TRBV30 and TRBJ1-5): SQTIHQWPATLVQPVGSPLSLECTVEGTSNPNLYWYRQAAGRGLQLLFYSVGIGQISSEVPQNLSASRPQDRQFILSSKKLLLSDSGFYLCAWSPHRNQPQHFGDGTRLSIL.

J is TRBJ2-1 and V is TRBV7-9; tentative D call: TRBD1 (7 bases). Germline V gives CDR1 SEHNR, CDR2 FQNEAQ (reference sequence). Trimming left V 1 base short and J 5 bases short, with 12 bases between. The CDR3 consists of 15 residues. The CDR3 nucleotides are TGTGCCAGCAGCTTAGTCGCGGGACAGCACAATGAGCAGTTCTTC. This codes for CASSLVAGQHNEQFF.

There are many counts of this clonotype. The chain is built from TRBV6-1 and TRBJ2-1; 11 bases fit TRBD2. The CDR3 extends over 16 amino acids. CDR1 and CDR2 (germline): MNHNS, SASEGT. V was pared by 7 bases and J by 4 bases, with 9 bases of the junction left unmatched. CDR3: CASKYTGLAAYNEQFF. For the CDR3, the DNA is TGTGCCAGCAAATACACGGGACTAGCGGCGTACAATGAGCAGTTCTTC.

This clonotype was recorded many times. The V gene is TRBV20-1, the J gene TRBJ1-2; D is ambiguous. This CDR3 contains 11 residues. Germline-derived CDR1 and CDR2 are DFQATT and SNEGSKA (reference sequence). Between the trimmed V and J ends, which lost 6 bases and 4 bases, there was a span of 9 bases. CDR3 sequence: CSASGLYGYTF. CDR3 in DNA: TGCAGTGCAAGCGGACTCTATGGCTACACCTTC.

This clonotype showed up many times. J is TRBJ2-1 and V is TRBV5-1, with unresolved D. V gave up 0 bases and J gave up 5 bases, with 6 bases separating them. The germline CDR1 and CDR2 sequences are SGHRS and YFSETQ. The length of the CDR3 is 13 residues. The CDR3 DNA reads TGCGCCAGCAGCTTGGGTAGTCACAATGAGCAGTTCTTC. It encodes CASSLGSHNEQFF.

This chain uses TRBV9 with TRBJ2-1; no clear D. The CDR3 contains 13 residues. The V gene lost 0 bases and the J gene lost 8 bases, with 9 bases spanning the gap. CDR1 and CDR2 (germline): SGDLS, YYNGEE. CDR3 in DNA: TGTGCCAGCAGCGTAGGGGGATGGGATGAGCAGTTCTTC. Protein product: CASSVGGWDEQFF.

This clonotype was recorded many times. The genes are TRBV20-1 and TRBJ2-1; no reliable D call. Germline lookup yields CDR1 DFQATT and CDR2 SNEGSKA (reference sequence). Trimming removed 0 bases at V and 5 bases at J, with 2 bases between. The CDR3 is made up of 11 amino acids. Written as DNA, the CDR3 is TGCAGTGCTAGAGACGACAATGAGCAGTTCTTC. Translated, it gives CSARDDNEQFF.

This chain links TRBV28 with TRBJ2-7; 9 positions agree with TRBD1. V gave up 6 bases and J gave up 4 bases; unmatched junction bases: 7. There are 14 residues in the CDR3. CDR1 is MDHEN and CDR2 is SYDVKM in the germline V gene. CDR3 DNA sequence: TGTGCCAGCAGGGACACAGGGGGCGCATACGAGCAGTACTTC. Protein sequence: CASRDTGGAYEQYF.

This clonotype was picked up many times. V and J are TRBV30 and TRBJ1-1; D is perhaps TRBD1 (5 bases). Trimming took 5 bases from V and 2 from J, leaving 18 bases between them. Looked up from germline, CDR1 is GTSNPN and CDR2 is SVGIG (reference sequence). This CDR3 region has 15 residues. This chain's CDR3 is CAWWIGTGLNTEAFF. The CDR3 nucleotides are TGTGCCTGGTGGATAGGTACAGGCCTAAACACTGAAGCTTTCTTT.